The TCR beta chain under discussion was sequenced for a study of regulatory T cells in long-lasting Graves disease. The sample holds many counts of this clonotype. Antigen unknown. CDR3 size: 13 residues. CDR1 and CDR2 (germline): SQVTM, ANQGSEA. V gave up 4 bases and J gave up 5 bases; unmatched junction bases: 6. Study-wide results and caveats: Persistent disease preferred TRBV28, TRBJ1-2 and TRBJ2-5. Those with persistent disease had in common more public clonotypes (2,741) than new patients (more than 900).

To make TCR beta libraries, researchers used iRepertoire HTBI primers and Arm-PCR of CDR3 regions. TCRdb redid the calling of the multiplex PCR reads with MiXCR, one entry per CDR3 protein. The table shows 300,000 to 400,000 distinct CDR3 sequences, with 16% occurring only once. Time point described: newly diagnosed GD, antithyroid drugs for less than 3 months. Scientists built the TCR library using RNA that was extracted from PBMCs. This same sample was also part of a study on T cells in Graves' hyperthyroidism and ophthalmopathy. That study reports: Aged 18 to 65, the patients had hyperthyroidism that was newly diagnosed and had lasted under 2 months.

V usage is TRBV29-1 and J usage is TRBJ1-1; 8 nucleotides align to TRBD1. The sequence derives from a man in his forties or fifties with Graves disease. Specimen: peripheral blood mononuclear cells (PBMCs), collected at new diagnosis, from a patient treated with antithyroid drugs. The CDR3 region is CSVARRGLTEAFF. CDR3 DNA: TGCAGCGTTGCTCGCAGGGGGCTTACTGAAGCTTTCTTT.